These 20 T cell receptor beta chains were sequenced from one sample in a study of blood T cell repertoires in COVID-19. Sequencing was performed with immunoSEQ multiplex PCR; in TCRdb, only in-frame clones are kept and a portion is missing. In the table there are 110,000 to 150,000 clones, 88% of which are singletons. The sequenced material came from peripheral blood. These receptors were collected from a man between 65 and 85 years old with acute or convalescent COVID-19.

The rearrangement joins TRBV7-2 to TRBJ1-3; TRBD1 aligns across 7 bases. The CDR3 runs to 17 residues. V shed 5 bases, J shed 0 bases, and the junction held 10 bases outside the gene matches. Germline loops: CDR1 SGHTA, CDR2 FQGNSA. The DNA of the CDR3 is TGTGCCAGCAGCCTGAGACAGGGCCCCTTCTCTGGAAACACCATATATTTT. Translation gives CASSLRQGPFSGNTIYF.

The rearrangement joins TRBV5-6 to TRBJ1-4; 9 nucleotides match TRBD1. CDR1 is SGHDT, CDR2 YYEEEE, per germline. The CDR3 sequence is 15 residues long. Losses at the gene ends were 4 bases for V and 3 bases for J; bases not matched to a gene: 4. The CDR3: CASSSGTGPNEKLFF. In nucleotides, the CDR3 is TGTGCCAGCAGCAGTGGGACAGGGCCTAATGAAAAACTGTTTTTT.

The rearrangement uses TRBV18 and TRBJ2-1; 9 positions match TRBD1. Germline CDR1 reads KGHSH; CDR2 reads LQKENI. The CDR3 consists of 13 residues. V gave up 5 bases and J gave up 6 bases; unmatched junction bases: 2. The chain's CDR3 is CASSSGQGNEQFF. CDR3 DNA sequence: TGTGCCAGCTCATCGGGACAGGGCAATGAGCAGTTCTTC. The full variable domain, in which reference TRBV18 and TRBJ2-1 provide the parts outside the CDR3, is NAGVMQNPRHLVRRRGQEARLRCSPMKGHSHVYWYRQLPEEGLKFMVYLQKENIIDESGMPKERFSAEFPKEGPSILRIQQVVRGDSAAYFCASSSGQGNEQFFGPGTRLTVL.

The chain couples TRBV9 to TRBJ2-1; 13 nucleotides line up with TRBD2. CDR1 is SGDLS, CDR2 YYNGEE, per germline. Unmatched junction bases numbered 9, after V lost 4 bases and J lost 2 bases. The CDR3 totals 18 residues. CDR3 sequence: CASSTGLAGTSPYNEQFF. CDR3 nucleotides: TGTGCCAGCAGCACGGGACTAGCGGGAACCTCACCCTACAATGAGCAGTTCTTC.

V is TRBV24-1 and J is TRBJ2-7; 12 bases map to TRBD2. J was trimmed by 4 bases and V by 4 bases; bases with no gene match: 4. CDR3 length equals 15 residues. Germline lookup yields CDR1 KGHDR and CDR2 SFDVKD. This CDR3 reads CATSDWTSGIYEQYF. CDR3 DNA: TGTGCCACCAGTGACTGGACTAGCGGGATTTACGAGCAGTACTTC.

The chain employs TRBV6-1 and TRBJ1-5; D might be TRBD1 (6 bases). The germline CDR1 and CDR2 sequences are MNHNS and SASEGT. V was pared by 2 bases and J by 6 bases, with 14 bases between. This CDR3 contains 15 residues. CDR3 in DNA: TGTGCCAGCAGTGAAAGGTCAGGGGTAGGTCAGCCCCAGCATTTT. As protein: CASSERSGVGQPQHF.

Written as DNA, the CDR3 is TGCGCCAGCTCGGTCGCAGGGGGCGATACGCAGTATTTT. Protein sequence: CASSVAGGDTQYF. The rearrangement links TRBV10-1 to TRBJ2-3, with 8 bases lining up with TRBD1. This CDR3 is built from 13 residues. Trimming at V came to 8 bases and at J to 6 bases, leaving 7 bases not matched to a gene. CDR1 and CDR2 (germline): WNHNN, SYGVQD (reference sequence).

The V call is TRBV6-1, the J call TRBJ1-5; D is unresolved. The CDR3 extends over 16 amino acids. The V and J ends lost 1 base and 5 bases respectively, with 15 bases between them. Germline loops: CDR1 MNHNS, CDR2 SASEGT. The CDR3 loop reads CASSEVGRRRDQPQHF. The DNA of the CDR3 is TGTGCCAGCAGTGAAGTTGGCAGAAGGAGGGATCAGCCCCAGCATTTT.

The chain employs TRBV25-1 and TRBJ2-7, with 16 bases matching TRBD2. Germline V gene data show CDR1 as MGHDK and CDR2 as SYGVNS. Trimming removed 5 bases from V and 6 bases from J; junction bases left unmatched: 7. The CDR3 is 16 residues long. Written as DNA, the CDR3 is TGTGCCAGCAGTAGGCCCGGGACTAGCGGGGGGGCCGAGCAGTACTTC. It encodes CASSRPGTSGGAEQYF.

A remark on this clone: Other DNA variants within this sample encode the same CDR3. The chain couples TRBV30 to TRBJ1-5, with D uncertain. Deletions cut 0 bases from V and 5 bases from J, with 8 bases between. CDR3 length: 13 residues. Germline CDR1 GTSNPN, CDR2 SVGIG (reference sequence). The CDR3 spells CAWSVQGDQPQHF. For the CDR3, the DNA is TGTGCCTGGAGTGTTCAAGGAGATCAGCCCCAGCATTTT.

The gene calls are TRBV4-2 and TRBJ2-1; 7 bases fit TRBD2. CDR1 and CDR2 (germline): LGHNA, YNFKEQ. J lost 4 bases, V lost 1 base, and 4 bases had no gene match. The CDR3 extends over 15 amino acids. CDR3 sequence: CASSQGGGSYNEQFF. The CDR3, as DNA: TGTGCCAGCAGCCAAGGCGGGGGATCGTACAATGAGCAGTTCTTC.

The chain carries TRBV18 and TRBJ2-1; possible D gene TRBD2, 6 bases. Trimming cost V 0 bases and J 7 bases, with 10 bases left between them. From germline, CDR1 is KGHSH and CDR2 LQKENI. CDR3 length: 14 amino acids. DNA for the CDR3: TGTGCCAGCTCACCACCGGCGGGGTTGAATGAGCAGTTCTTC. This translates into CASSPPAGLNEQFF.

The chain couples TRBV5-1 to TRBJ1-2; D is unresolved. V was cut by 0 bases and J by 0 bases, with 6 bases left in between. Germline CDR1 and CDR2: SGHRS and YFSETQ. The length of the CDR3 is 14 residues. CDR3 DNA sequence: TGCGCCAGCAGCTTGGGTACAGCTAACTATGGCTACACCTTC. This translates into CASSLGTANYGYTF.

The chain combines TRBV6-1 with TRBJ1-4; D gene ambiguous. The ends were cut back, 2 bases at V and 10 bases at J, with 5 bases in the middle. The CDR3 sequence is 11 residues long. CDR1 and CDR2 (germline): MNHNS, SASEGT. The CDR3 sequence: CASSEIGKLFF. CDR3 DNA: TGTGCCAGCAGTGAAATCGGAAAACTGTTTTTT.

The V gene is TRBV28, the J gene TRBJ2-7; 8 bases fit TRBD2. The CDR3 is 14 amino acids. The germline gives CDR1 MDHEN, CDR2 SYDVKM. After removal of 6 bases from V and 2 bases from J, the junction contained 6 bases not matched to a gene. The CDR3 nucleotides are TGTGCCAGCAGACTTAGCGGGGTTGCCTACGAGCAGTACTTC. It translates to CASRLSGVAYEQYF.

The chain links TRBV7-6 to TRBJ2-1; the D gene is possibly TRBD2 (6 bases). This CDR3 has 17 amino acids. The ends were cut back, 5 bases at V and 4 bases at J, with 21 bases in the middle. Per germline, CDR1 SGHVS and CDR2 FNYEAQ. CDR3 DNA: TGTGCCAGCAGCGCCAGGGATGGGAGGACGATATACAATGAGCAGTTCTTC. Protein product: CASSARDGRTIYNEQFF.

This clone was picked up a small number of times. J is TRBJ1-2 and V is TRBV24-1; weak D call: TRBD1 (5 bases). There are 14 residues in the CDR3. Trimming stripped 3 bases from V and 4 bases from J, with 11 bases between. Germline CDR1 KGHDR, CDR2 SFDVKD. DNA of the CDR3: TGTGCCACCAGTGATCCAGGGCGCGGCTATGGCTACACCTTC. Residues: CATSDPGRGYGYTF.

The rearrangement joins TRBV14 to TRBJ2-7; D possibly corresponds to TRBD1 (6 bases). The V gene's germline CDR1 is SGHDN and CDR2 FVKESK. This CDR3 spans 14 amino acids. V shed 4 bases and J shed 6 bases, with 16 bases lying between them. The CDR3 DNA reads TGTGCCAGCAGCCCCCACAGGGTCGGTTCCGAGCAGTACTTC. Its translation: CASSPHRVGSEQYF.

J is TRBJ1-1 and V is TRBV5-4; D perhaps matches TRBD1 (5 bases). V was cut by 3 bases and J by 0 bases, with 9 bases left in between. The CDR3 totals 14 residues. The V gene's germline CDR1 is SGHNT and CDR2 YYREEE (reference sequence). DNA of the CDR3: TGTGCCAGCAGCTGGGGCAGCCTGAACACTGAAGCTTTCTTT. This gives the protein CASSWGSLNTEAFF.

The chain carries TRBV11-2 and TRBJ1-2, with D perhaps matching TRBD1 (5 bases). Germline lookup yields CDR1 SGHAT and CDR2 FQNNGV. Trimming shortened V by 5 bases and J by 4 bases, and 11 bases separated the two germline ends. The CDR3 sequence is 13 residues long. The CDR3 nucleotides are TGTGCCAGCAGCCCAAGCGGGGGCTATGGCTACACCTTC. Protein: CASSPSGGYGYTF.